The 13 T cell receptor beta chains below all came from one sample that was sequenced in a study of PD-1 blockade in classical Hodgkin lymphoma. Sequencing used immunoSEQ multiplex PCR; TCRdb keeps in-frame clones, though not all of them. Of some 38,000 clones in the sample, approximately 82% are singletons; the top ten hold approximately 15%. Brentuximab vedotin exposure varied, and every patient relapsed after autologous stem cell transplantation. Sample: peripheral blood mononuclear cells (PBMCs), taken before the second cycle of nivolumab. All receptors come from a human donor with classical Hodgkin lymphoma.

This clone was seen a single time. The chain couples TRBV7-2 to TRBJ2-3; 9 nucleotides line up with TRBD2. V lost 5 bases to trimming and J lost 2 bases; unmatched junction nucleotides: 8. Germline CDR1 SGHTA, CDR2 FQGNSA. The CDR3 is made up of 16 amino acids. The CDR3 reads CASSPGVAGATDTQYF. CDR3 sequence (DNA): TGTGCCAGCAGCCCCGGAGTAGCGGGGGCCACAGATACGCAGTATTTT. The variable domain in full, with the rest retrieved from reference TRBV7-2 and TRBJ2-3, is GAGVSQSPSNKVTEKGKDVELRCDPISGHTALYWYRQSLGQGLEFLIYFQGNSAPDKSGLPSDRFSAERTGGSVSTLTIQRTQQEDSAVYLCASSPGVAGATDTQYFGPGTRLTVL.

Points on this clone: The same CDR3 can be traced to other DNA sequences in this sample. The rearrangement links TRBV20-1 to TRBJ2-5; TRBD2 aligns across 7 bases. V lost 3 bases, J lost 5 bases, and 0 bases stayed unmatched. From germline, CDR1 is DFQATT and CDR2 SNEGSKA (reference sequence). This CDR3 comprises 11 residues. The CDR3 region has the DNA TGCAGTGCTAGGGGGGGGGAGACCCAGTACTTC. Encoded protein: CSARGGETQYF.

This rearrangement joins TRBV2 to TRBJ1-4; the match to TRBD1 covers 9 bases. The CDR3 spans 14 residues. V trimming: 6 bases; J trimming: 8 bases; junction bases outside the gene matches: 7. The germline V gene has CDR1 SNHLY and CDR2 FYNNEI. Here the CDR3 reads CASSSGTGYEKLFF. The CDR3 DNA follows: TGTGCCAGCAGCTCCGGGACAGGGTACGAAAAACTGTTTTTT.

This clone was seen more than once but under ten times. The chain recombines TRBV4-2 with TRBJ1-1, with 10 bases lining up with TRBD1. V was pared by 3 bases and J by 6 bases, with 7 bases of the junction left unmatched. This CDR3 is 15 amino acids long. Germline V gives CDR1 LGHNA, CDR2 YNFKEQ. The CDR3 loop reads CASSHLTGGSSEAFF. For the CDR3, the DNA is TGTGCCAGCAGCCACCTGACAGGGGGCTCCTCTGAAGCTTTCTTT.

The rearrangement links TRBV7-4 to TRBJ2-7; D ambiguous. The CDR3 contains 13 residues. V was trimmed by 7 bases and J by 2 bases, leaving 12 bases between them. Per the germline V gene, CDR1 is SGHVT and CDR2 is SQSDAQ. CDR3 DNA: TGTGCCAGCACCCCTCGAGGACCCTACGAGCAGTACTTC. It encodes CASTPRGPYEQYF.

CDR3 protein: CASATGRGLYEQYF. The DNA of the CDR3 is TGCGCCAGCGCCACGGGACGGGGCCTCTACGAGCAGTACTTC. The chain recombines TRBV5-1 with TRBJ2-7; the D gene could be TRBD1 or TRBD2 (5 bases each). CDR1 is SGHRS, CDR2 YFSETQ, per germline. V lost 7 bases and J lost 3, with 17 bases in between. The CDR3 totals 14 residues.

The V and J genes are TRBV2 and TRBJ2-3; 12 positions agree with TRBD2. The CDR3 extends over 17 amino acids. Germline V gene data show CDR1 as SNHLY and CDR2 as FYNNEI. Trimming removed 2 bases from V and 2 bases from J; junction bases left unmatched: 5. The CDR3 is CASSESRLAGATDTQYF. CDR3 bases: TGTGCCAGCAGTGAATCGCGACTAGCGGGGGCCACAGATACGCAGTATTTT.

This chain uses TRBV10-3 with TRBJ1-2; D is undetermined. V dropped 2 bases and J dropped 6 bases, with 10 bases sitting between them. The CDR3 has 13 amino acids. The germline gives CDR1 ENHRY, CDR2 SYGVKD. CDR3 coding DNA: TGTGCCATCAGTGAGACCGTAGGGAATGGCTACACCTTC. Its protein product is CAISETVGNGYTF.

The J gene is TRBJ1-2, the V gene TRBV10-3; D might be TRBD1 (5 bases). Deletions cut 3 bases from V and 6 bases from J, with 11 bases between. Germline CDR1 is ENHRY and CDR2 is SYGVKD. This CDR3 is 13 amino acids long. The CDR3 bases are TGTGCCATCAGTGATCCGGGACTGGATGGCTACACCTTC. The encoded protein is CAISDPGLDGYTF.

This chain uses TRBV6-1 with TRBJ1-1; D remains unclear. The CDR3 contains 14 residues. Germline V gene lookup returns CDR1 MNHNS and CDR2 SASEGT. The V and J ends lost 6 bases and 0 bases respectively, with 11 bases between them. Here the CDR3 DNA reads TGTGCCAGCAGGCTGAGGTTCCTGAACACTGAAGCTTTCTTT. Translating it yields CASRLRFLNTEAFF.

This clone was detected only a few times. The chain uses TRBV10-1 and TRBJ1-2, with 9 bases lining up with TRBD1. Germline V gene sequence: CDR1 WNHNN, CDR2 SYGVQD (reference sequence). V dropped 2 bases and J dropped 6; count of bases not matched to a gene: 4. This CDR3 has 14 residues. The CDR3 bases are TGCGCCAGCAGTGAGCCTAGACAGGGGGATGGCTACACCTTC. Translated, it gives CASSEPRQGDGYTF.

The table lists this clone with a few counts. The junction shows a germline mismatch at one end, possibly a read error. J is TRBJ2-5 and V is TRBV7-3; the D gene could be TRBD1 or TRBD2 (5 bases each). The CDR3 consists of 13 residues. Germline V gene lookup returns CDR1 SGHTA and CDR2 FQGTGA. CDR3 sequence reads: CASSVTREETQYF. The DNA for the CDR3 is TGTGCCAGCAGCGTAACCAGGGAGGAGACCCAGTACTTC.

The rearrangement uses TRBV7-2 and TRBJ2-1, with TRBD2 identical over 9 bases. The CDR3 contains 15 residues. J gave up 2 bases and V 4 bases, and 3 bases lay outside the gene matches. Germline V gives CDR1 SGHTA, CDR2 FQGNSA. CDR3 residues: CASSSQRGAYNEQFF. Here the CDR3 DNA reads TGTGCCAGCAGCTCCCAGCGGGGGGCCTACAATGAGCAGTTCTTC.